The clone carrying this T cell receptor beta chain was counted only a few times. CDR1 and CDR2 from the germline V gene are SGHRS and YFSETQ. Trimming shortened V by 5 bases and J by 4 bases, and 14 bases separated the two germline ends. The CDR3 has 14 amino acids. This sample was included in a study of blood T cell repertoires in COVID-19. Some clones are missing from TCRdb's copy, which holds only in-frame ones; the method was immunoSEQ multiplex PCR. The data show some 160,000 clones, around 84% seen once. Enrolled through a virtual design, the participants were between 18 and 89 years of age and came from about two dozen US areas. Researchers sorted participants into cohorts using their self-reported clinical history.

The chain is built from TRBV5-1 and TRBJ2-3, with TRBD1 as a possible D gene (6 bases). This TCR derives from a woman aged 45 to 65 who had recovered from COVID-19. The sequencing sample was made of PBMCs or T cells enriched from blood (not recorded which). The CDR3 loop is CASSWQGSPDTQYF. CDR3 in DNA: TGCGCCAGCAGTTGGCAGGGGTCACCAGATACGCAGTATTTT.